This TCR beta chain was captured by sequencing in a study of patients and donors after allogeneic stem cell transplantation (dated by TCRdb to the early 2020s). The library was generated by RT-PCR. The instrument given in TCRdb is NextSeq 550. Clones were called with MiXCR by TCRdb after fastp trimmed the public reads at Q25, and only in-frame beta chains were retained. All rows with the same CDR3 protein become a single entry with the most common DNA and genes. The sample has under 200,000 distinct CDR3 sequences on record, roughly 24% of them singletons. In total, the top ten clones hold roughly 26% of the sample. CDR1 SNHLY and CDR2 FYNNEI were looked up in the germline V gene. The CDR3 contains 14 residues, cysteine and phenylalanine counted. Of all the DNA, just the CDR3 is kept, 42 bases in frame from base 1. The junction shows trimming of 6 bases on V and 4 bases on J, and the gene matches do not reach 5 bases of it.

This clonotype has just a few counts. It lacks a known antigen. It has no much larger one-base neighbor in the sample; base qualities were not kept. The sequenced material came from blood, either unsorted or a sorted T cell fraction (not recorded which). The chain is encoded by TRBV2 joined to TRBJ1-5; 8 central bases correspond to TRBD1. This sequence originates from a human donor who was either an allogeneic HSCT recipient or a stem cell or donor lymphocyte infusion donor (not recorded which). It is not recorded whose cells these are; they may come from a transplant donor. The bases read TGTGCCAGCAGCCCGGACAGGGTAAATCAGCCCCAGCATTTT. Its protein product is CASSPDRVNQPQHF.